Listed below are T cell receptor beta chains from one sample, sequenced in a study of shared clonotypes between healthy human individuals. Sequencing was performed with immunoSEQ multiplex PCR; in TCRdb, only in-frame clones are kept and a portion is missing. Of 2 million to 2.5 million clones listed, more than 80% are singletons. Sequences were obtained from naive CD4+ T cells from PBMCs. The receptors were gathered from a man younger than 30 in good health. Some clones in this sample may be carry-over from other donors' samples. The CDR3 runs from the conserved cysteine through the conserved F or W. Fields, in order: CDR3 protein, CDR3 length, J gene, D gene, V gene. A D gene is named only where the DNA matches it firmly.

CDR3: CASSPRRGRGETQYF
length: 15
J: TRBJ2-5
D: -
V: TRBV4-2

CDR3: CATSRDVLQETQYF
length: 14
J: TRBJ2-5
D: -
V: TRBV15

CDR3: CATTKTGGGETQYF
length: 14
J: TRBJ2-5
D: TRBD1
V: TRBV27

CDR3: CASSNANQPQHF
length: 12
J: TRBJ1-5
D: -
V: TRBV18

CDR3: CASSGGETQYF
length: 11
J: TRBJ2-5
D: -
V: TRBV2

CDR3: CAWSNGGLPEAFF
length: 13
J: TRBJ1-1
D: -
V: TRBV30

CDR3: CASTAGGAGQPQHF
length: 14
J: TRBJ1-5
D: TRBD1
V: TRBV28

CDR3: CASSLFGTEAFF
length: 12
J: TRBJ1-1
D: -
V: TRBV5-6

CDR3: CASSLPGTSGNTGELFF
length: 17
J: TRBJ2-2
D: TRBD2
V: TRBV7-2

CDR3: CASALRADTQYF
length: 12
J: TRBJ2-3
D: -
V: TRBV7-2

CDR3: CASNTHPAGDSVNEQFF
length: 17
J: TRBJ2-1
D: -
V: TRBV5-1

CDR3: CASSRPRSGDSSYNEQFF
length: 18
J: TRBJ2-1
D: -
V: TRBV7-2

CDR3: CASSHRDLSGNTIYF
length: 15
J: TRBJ1-3
D: -
V: TRBV28

CDR3: CASSWTGNNQPQHF
length: 14
J: TRBJ1-5
D: TRBD1
V: TRBV6-1

CDR3: CASSEDWNVDNEQFF
length: 15
J: TRBJ2-1
D: -
V: TRBV9

CDR3: CASTVAGGYTEAFF
length: 14
J: TRBJ1-1
D: -
V: TRBV5-1

CDR3: CASSRGINQPQHF
length: 13
J: TRBJ1-5
D: -
V: TRBV27

CDR3: CASSLTEGQGAGGYTF
length: 16
J: TRBJ1-2
D: TRBD1
V: TRBV28

CDR3: CASSPGQGNYGYTF
length: 14
J: TRBJ1-2
D: TRBD1
V: TRBV18

CDR3: CASSIHRPVGTGELFF
length: 16
J: TRBJ2-2
D: -
V: TRBV11-2

CDR3: CASSSGHSSSNQPQHF
length: 16
J: TRBJ1-5
D: -
V: TRBV7-6

CDR3: CSVAGRLQETQYF
length: 13
J: TRBJ2-5
D: -
V: TRBV29-1

CDR3: CASSLGTAHQETQYF
length: 15
J: TRBJ2-5
D: TRBD1
V: TRBV7-2

CDR3: CASSSSGTMSDEQFF
length: 15
J: TRBJ2-1
D: TRBD2
V: TRBV11-3

CDR3: CAWIPAIAKNIQYF
length: 14
J: TRBJ2-4
D: -
V: TRBV30

CDR3: CASRHTSGIPYEQFF
length: 15
J: TRBJ2-1
D: TRBD2
V: TRBV6-5

CDR3: CASSARTGEKGGYTF
length: 15
J: TRBJ1-2
D: TRBD1
V: TRBV5-4

CDR3: CAWSAGRKPQHF
length: 12
J: TRBJ1-5
D: -
V: TRBV30

CDR3: CASSAYRDTQYF
length: 12
J: TRBJ2-3
D: -
V: TRBV27

CDR3: CASSHRPGIGGPFYQPQHF
length: 19
J: TRBJ1-5
D: -
V: TRBV14

CDR3: CASSLRSDHTEAFF
length: 14
J: TRBJ1-1
D: -
V: TRBV7-3